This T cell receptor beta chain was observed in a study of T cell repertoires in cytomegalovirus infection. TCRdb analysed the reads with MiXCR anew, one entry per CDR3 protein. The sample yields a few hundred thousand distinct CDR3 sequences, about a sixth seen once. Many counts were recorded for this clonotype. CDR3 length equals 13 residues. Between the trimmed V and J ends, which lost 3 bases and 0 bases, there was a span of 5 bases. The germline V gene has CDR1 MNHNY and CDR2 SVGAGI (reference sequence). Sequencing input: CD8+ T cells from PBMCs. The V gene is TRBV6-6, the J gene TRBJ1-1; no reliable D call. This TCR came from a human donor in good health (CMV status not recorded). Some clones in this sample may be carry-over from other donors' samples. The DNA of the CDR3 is TGTGCCAGCAGTTATGGGATGAACACTGAAGCTTTCTTT. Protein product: CASSYGMNTEAFF.